This record looks at one T cell receptor (beta chain) sequence and its context. This clonotype was seen at least ten times. Which antigen it targets is not known. The sample holds no much larger clone one base away, and base qualities are not on file. TCR beta CDR3 regions were amplified from RNA transcripts for repertoire sequencing. HTBI primers and the Qiagen OneStep RT-PCR kit were used in a first-round RT-PCR, which was followed by a second-round multiplex PCR, size selection and purification. Sequencing of the libraries was carried out on an Illumina HiSeq2000 in paired-end mode with 100 bp reads. The authors' pipeline ran thus. SOAPnuke was used for read processing, and reads with adapters, uncalled bases, a mean Phred below 15, or no exact constant-primer or identifier match were discarded. COPE v1.2.5 was used to merge the high-quality paired reads. Each unique nucleotide sequence was treated as a clonotype, and MiTCR v1.1 was used to align the clonotypes to the IMGT TRB V, D and J references. The analysis was limited to V-J combinations with a frequency above 0.0001, which together covered approximately 99% of repertoires. A TCR clonal expansion and chaos score per V-J combination was defined as the ratio of F50 clonal expansion to chaos observed in the TCRdist matrix. Features were reduced by Welch's t-statistics and random forest to around 14 V-J combinations, which fed a naive Bayes classifier. Thyroid-blood repertoire similarity was quantified with the Morisita-Horn index. Clones were called with MiXCR by TCRdb after fastp trimmed the public reads at Q25, and only in-frame beta chains were retained. Every entry covers one CDR3 protein and lists the most common genes and DNA from its rows. The authors' filters were not applied to this entry. The sample table lists 500,000 to 700,000 distinct CDR3 sequences, roughly 39% of them with a count of one. The ten biggest clones cover less than 4.5% of the sample.

These data originate in a study of Graves' ophthalmopathy and Graves' hyperthyroidism (dated by TCRdb to the late 2010s). Some background on the complete study: Hyperthyroidism was considered stable if no progression to ophthalmopathy occurred within 18 months of follow-up. Once sampling was done, hyperthyroidism patients were given methimazole at a starting dose of 30 mg daily, while ophthalmopathy patients were given high-dose intravenous methylprednisolone. To explore V-J signatures that separate ophthalmopathy from hyperthyroidism, a discovery set of 95 to 100 patients was enrolled, consisting of 43 with ophthalmopathy and some 56 with stable hyperthyroidism. The study used signatures of the TCR beta repertoire to tell Graves' ophthalmopathy apart from Graves' hyperthyroidism and to predict which patients would progress to ophthalmopathy. For independent validation, a separate cohort was made up of 18 to 20 hyperthyroidism patients plus 17 patients who later progressed from hyperthyroidism to ophthalmopathy. T-cell repertoires of thyroid tissue and blood were compared in over 5 hyperthyroidism patients. In total, 135 blood samples were TCR-sequenced: some 40 ophthalmopathy, some 75 hyperthyroidism and about 17 hyperthyroidism-to-ophthalmopathy patients. The research as a whole found: In validation, the model predicted ophthalmopathy progression with 55% to 71% sensitivity and around 72% specificity; some 13 predicted patients were CT-confirmed with GO in a median of about 6.1 months. No statistical method was used to set the sample size in advance, and the investigators knew which group each participant was assigned to. Most of the expanded thyroid clonotypes with a frequency above 0.001 were also detected in blood, and it was suggested that the thyroid immune response may be reflected by blood repertoires. Ophthalmopathy was separated from stable hyperthyroidism by the 13-signature model with around 88% sensitivity and about 81% specificity in cross-validation and with 80%/75% in the test set.

From the cysteine through the phenylalanine, the CDR3 covers 15 amino acids. This entry keeps only the CDR3 DNA: 45 bases, framed from base 1. V lost 4 bases and J lost 1 base; the stretch between them is 14 bases long. CDR1 and CDR2 were assigned from the germline V gene as SGDLS and YYNGEE. Patients with hyperthyroidism were aged 18 to 65 years, had been newly diagnosed, and had a disease duration of less than 2 months. Anyone with other autoimmune diseases, uncontrolled infections, pregnancy or lactation was excluded from the study. Diagnosis relied on clinical symptoms, serum thyroxine, TRAb, thyroid ultrasound and orbital computed tomography. Total RNA was extracted using Trizol reagent, and RNA quality was checked on an Agilent 2100 Bioanalyzer.

This receptor was taken from an adult man with Graves' hyperthyroidism. The sample taken for sequencing was peripheral blood or thyroid tissue (not recorded which). The rearranged chain carries TRBV9 and TRBJ1-1; TRBD1 is perhaps the D gene, given 5 matching bases. The CDR3 loop reads CASSNRDRGNTEAFF. The DNA sequence is given as TGTGCCAGCAGCAATAGGGACCGGGGGAACACTGAAGCTTTCTTT. Reference TRBV9 and TRBJ1-1 proteins supply the regions before and after the CDR3; the full variable domain is: DSGVTQTPKHLITATGQRVTLRCSPRSGDLSVYWYQQSLDQGLQFLIQYYNGEERAKGNILERFSAQQFPDLHSELNLSSLELGDSALYFCASSNRDRGNTEAFFGQGTRLTVV.